This TCR beta chain was sequenced during a study of blood T cell repertoires in COVID-19. Study details: Nucleic acid was either cDNA or gDNA, and it came from T cells, B-cell-depleted T cells, or PBMCs.

Generated by immunoSEQ multiplex PCR, the TCRdb table keeps only in-frame clones and is missing some. The sample has over 200,000 clones, around four fifths seen once. Sample: peripheral blood. The clonotype originates from a man aged 80 or over with acute or convalescent COVID-19.

CDR3 in DNA: TGTGCCAGTGGTACCTCCAGGGAAACGTACGAGCAGTACTTC. Its protein is CASGTSRETYEQYF. The chain couples TRBV28 to TRBJ2-7; a possible D gene is TRBD1 (5 bases). CDR1 MDHEN and CDR2 SYDVKM come from the germline V gene. The germline V and J ends were trimmed by 9 bases and 4 bases, with 19 bases remaining between them. This CDR3 spans 14 amino acids. Based on the CDR3 plus reference TRBV28 and TRBJ2-7, the full variable domain is DVKVTQSSRYLVKRTGEKVFLECVQDMDHENMFWYRQDPGLGLRLIYFSYDVKMKEKGDIPEGYSVSREKKERFSLILESASTNQTSMYLCASGTSRETYEQYFGPGTRLTVT.